The 14 T cell receptor beta chains below all came from one sample that was sequenced in a study of blood T cell repertoires in COVID-19. Measured with immunoSEQ multiplex PCR; TCRdb has only the in-frame clones, and not every one. This sample carries 25,000 to 30,000 clones, around 83% of them seen once, and the ten largest clones take around 69%. The sequenced material came from peripheral blood. These receptors were taken from a man between 70 and 80 years old with acute or convalescent COVID-19.

The J gene is TRBJ1-5, the V gene TRBV10-3; no reliable D call. The germline V gene encodes CDR1 ENHRY and CDR2 SYGVKD. The V end lost 3 bases, the J end lost 0 bases, and 9 bases lay between the germline ends. The CDR3 covers 15 residues. In nucleotides, the CDR3 is TGTGCCATCAGTGAATCCAGTTATAGCAATCAGCCCCAGCATTTT. It is translated as CAISESSYSNQPQHF.

This rearrangement joins TRBV29-1 to TRBJ1-6; perhaps TRBD1 as D (5 bases). The germline V gene has CDR1 SQVTM and CDR2 ANQGSEA. V was cut by 3 bases and J by 0 bases, with 12 bases left in between. The CDR3 consists of 16 residues. CDR3 DNA sequence: TGCAGCGTTGAGGCCAGCGGGGGCTCCTATAATTCACCCCTCCACTTT. Translating gives CSVEASGGSYNSPLHF.

This clone appeared a single time. This rearrangement joins TRBV12-3 or TRBV12-4 to TRBJ1-5, with TRBD1 identical over 7 bases. J lost 4 bases, V lost 7 bases, and 1 base had no gene match. The CDR3 consists of 12 residues. CDR3 protein: CASNRGNQPQHF. CDR3 DNA: TGTGCCAGCAACAGGGGAAATCAGCCCCAGCATTTT.

V usage is TRBV6-5 and J usage is TRBJ1-1; 10 bases match TRBD1. V dropped 6 bases and J dropped 4; count of bases not matched to a gene: 2. The CDR3 covers 13 residues. Germline CDR1 is MNHEY and CDR2 is SVGAGI. The CDR3 DNA reads as TGTGCCAGCAGCTGGGACAGGGGCACTGAAGCTTTCTTT. Translation: CASSWDRGTEAFF.

The gene calls are TRBV7-8 and TRBJ2-2; D not resolved. The CDR3 has 14 residues. Germline loops: CDR1 SGHVS, CDR2 FQNEAQ. V shed 1 base and J shed 11 bases, with 14 bases lying between them. CDR3 protein: CASSLVSRYRELFF. CDR3 sequence (DNA): TGTGCCAGCAGCTTAGTTAGTAGATATCGAGAGCTGTTTTTT.

The chain has TRBV3-1 (or the pseudogene TRBV3-2) and TRBJ2-7, with 7 bases aligning to TRBD1. CDR3 size: 15 residues. Trimming removed 4 bases from V and 4 bases from J; junction bases left unmatched: 10. Germline V lookup: CDR1 LGHDT, CDR2 YNNKEL (reference sequence). The CDR3 nucleotides read TGTGCCAGCAGCCCCGGACAGGCAAAACCTTACGAGCAGTACTTC. It is translated as CASSPGQAKPYEQYF.

This clone was recorded a few times. V usage is TRBV30 and J usage is TRBJ2-7; 12 bases fit TRBD2. Germline V gene sequence: CDR1 GTSNPN, CDR2 SVGIG (reference sequence). This CDR3 has 15 amino acids. V was pared by 5 bases and J by 0 bases, with 5 bases of the junction left unmatched. DNA of the CDR3: TGTGCCTGGTCGGGACTAGCGGGTGTCTCCTACGAGCAGTACTTC. Protein product: CAWSGLAGVSYEQYF. Supplemented by reference TRBV30 and TRBJ2-7, the full variable domain reads SQTIHQWPATLVQPVGSPLSLECTVEGTSNPNLYWYRQAAGRGLQLLFYSVGIGQISSEVPQNLSASRPQDRQFILSSKKLLLSDSGFYLCAWSGLAGVSYEQYFGPGTRLTVT.

This chain joins TRBV13 and TRBJ2-7, with a weak D call TRBD1 (6 bases). The V end lost 10 bases, the J end lost 0 bases, and 10 bases lay between the germline ends. The CDR3 has 12 amino acids. CDR1 and CDR2 (germline): PRHDT, FYEKMQ (reference sequence). CDR3 region: CATGQSSYEQYF. The CDR3 region has the DNA TGTGCCACCGGACAGAGCTCCTACGAGCAGTACTTC.

J is TRBJ2-6 and V is TRBV6-6; D call uncertain. The CDR3 consists of 16 residues. Deletions cut 8 bases from V and 0 bases from J, with 14 bases between. Germline V gene lookup returns CDR1 MNHNY and CDR2 SVGAGI (reference sequence). This CDR3 is CASAGRRSSGANVLTF. The CDR3 DNA sequence: TGTGCCAGCGCAGGCAGGCGTTCCTCTGGGGCCAACGTCCTGACTTTC.

The rearrangement links TRBV6-2 or TRBV6-3 to TRBJ2-7; no clear D. CDR1 and CDR2 from the germline V gene are MNHEY and SVGEGT. CDR3 length: 12 residues. V shed 3 bases and J shed 2 bases, with 5 bases lying between them. The CDR3 is CASSYPTYEQYF. CDR3 bases: TGTGCCAGCAGTTATCCAACCTACGAGCAGTACTTC.

The genes are TRBV4-3 and TRBJ1-2; the D is unclear. V lost 1 base to trimming and J lost 3 bases, with 6 bases between them. CDR1 LGHNA and CDR2 YSLEER come from the germline V gene. The CDR3 is 13 amino acids. CDR3 nucleotide sequence: TGCGCCAGCAGCCAAGCGGGTGACTATGGCTACACCTTC. Translated, it gives CASSQAGDYGYTF.

V and J are TRBV3-1 (or the pseudogene TRBV3-2) and TRBJ2-1, with D perhaps TRBD1 (6 bases). Germline V lookup: CDR1 LGHDT, CDR2 YNNKEL (reference sequence). CDR3 length equals 16 residues. V was trimmed by 3 bases and J by 1 base, leaving 13 bases between them. The CDR3 DNA sequence: TGTGCCAGCAGCCAGGGGGCACGGACTTCCTACAATGAGCAGTTCTTC. Its protein product is CASSQGARTSYNEQFF.

The chain recombines TRBV4-1 with TRBJ1-5, with D tentatively TRBD1 (5 bases). V was pared by 3 bases and J by 2 bases, with 11 bases between. CDR3 length: 15 amino acids. CDR1 MGHRA and CDR2 YSYEKL come from the germline V gene. CDR3: CASSQGPLGNQPQHF. Written as DNA, the CDR3 is TGCGCCAGCAGCCAGGGGCCTCTTGGCAATCAGCCCCAGCATTTT.

The J gene is TRBJ1-1, the V gene TRBV5-1, with 8 bases aligning to TRBD1. V lost 6 bases and J lost 2; bases outside the gene matches: 6. The CDR3 consists of 14 residues. From germline, CDR1 is SGHRS and CDR2 YFSETQ. The CDR3 loop reads CASNSQGVNTEAFF. The CDR3 region has the DNA TGCGCCAGCAACTCACAGGGGGTTAACACTGAAGCTTTCTTT.